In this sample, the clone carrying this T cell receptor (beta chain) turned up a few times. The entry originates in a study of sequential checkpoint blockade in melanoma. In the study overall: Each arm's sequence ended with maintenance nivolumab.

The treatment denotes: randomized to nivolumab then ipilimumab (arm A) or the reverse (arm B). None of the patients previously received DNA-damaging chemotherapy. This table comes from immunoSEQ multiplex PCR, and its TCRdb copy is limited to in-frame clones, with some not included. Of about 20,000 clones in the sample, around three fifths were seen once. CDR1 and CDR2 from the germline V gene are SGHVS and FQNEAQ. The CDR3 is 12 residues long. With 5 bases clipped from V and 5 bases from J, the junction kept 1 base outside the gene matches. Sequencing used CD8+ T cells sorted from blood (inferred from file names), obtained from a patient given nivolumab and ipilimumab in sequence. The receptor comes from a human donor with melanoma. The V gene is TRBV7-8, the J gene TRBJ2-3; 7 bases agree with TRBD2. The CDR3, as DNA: TGTGCCAGCAGCCCTAGCGGAGATACGCAGTATTTT. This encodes CASSPSGDTQYF. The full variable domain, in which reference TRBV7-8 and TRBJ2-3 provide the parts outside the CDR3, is GAGVSQSPRYKVAKRGQDVALRCDPISGHVSLFWYQQALGQGPEFLTYFQNEAQLDKSGLPSDRFFAERPEGSVSTLKIQRTQQEDSAVYLCASSPSGDTQYFGPGTRLTVL.